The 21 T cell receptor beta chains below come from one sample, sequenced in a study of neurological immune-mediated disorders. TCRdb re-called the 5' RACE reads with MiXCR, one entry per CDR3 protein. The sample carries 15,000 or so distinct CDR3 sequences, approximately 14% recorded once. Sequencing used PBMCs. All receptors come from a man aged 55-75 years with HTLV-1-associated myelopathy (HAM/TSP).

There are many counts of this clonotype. The CDR3 spells CASSLQGASSEAFF. The CDR3 region has the DNA TGCGCCAGCAGCTTACAGGGGGCGAGTTCTGAAGCTTTCTTT. V gene TRBV5-1 combines with J gene TRBJ1-1, with TRBD1 matching over 9 bases. The CDR3 length is 14 residues. V dropped 2 bases and J dropped 6; count of bases not matched to a gene: 5. Germline loops: CDR1 SGHRS, CDR2 YFSETQ. Full variable domain (rest looked up from reference TRBV5-1 and TRBJ1-1): KAGVTQTPRYLIKTRGQQVTLSCSPISGHRSVSWYQQTPGQGLQFLFEYFSETQRNKGNFPGRFSGRQFSNSRSEMNVSTLELGDSALYLCASSLQGASSEAFFGQGTRLTVV.

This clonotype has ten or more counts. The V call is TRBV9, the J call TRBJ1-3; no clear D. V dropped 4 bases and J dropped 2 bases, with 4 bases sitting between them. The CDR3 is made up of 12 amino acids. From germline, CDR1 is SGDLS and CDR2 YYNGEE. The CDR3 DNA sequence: TGTGCCAGCAGCATAACTGGAAACACCATATATTTT. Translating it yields CASSITGNTIYF.

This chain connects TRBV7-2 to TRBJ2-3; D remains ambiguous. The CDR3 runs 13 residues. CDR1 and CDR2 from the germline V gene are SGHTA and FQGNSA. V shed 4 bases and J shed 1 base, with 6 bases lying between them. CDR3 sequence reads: CASSSYGTDTQYF. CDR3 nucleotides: TGTGCCAGCAGCTCATATGGCACAGATACGCAGTATTTT.

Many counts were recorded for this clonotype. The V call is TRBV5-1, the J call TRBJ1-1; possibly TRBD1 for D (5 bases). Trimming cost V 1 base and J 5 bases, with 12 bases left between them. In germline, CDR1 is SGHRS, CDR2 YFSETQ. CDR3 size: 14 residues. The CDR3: CASSLRDGTTEAFF. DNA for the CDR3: TGCGCCAGCAGCTTGAGGGACGGAACGACTGAAGCTTTCTTT.

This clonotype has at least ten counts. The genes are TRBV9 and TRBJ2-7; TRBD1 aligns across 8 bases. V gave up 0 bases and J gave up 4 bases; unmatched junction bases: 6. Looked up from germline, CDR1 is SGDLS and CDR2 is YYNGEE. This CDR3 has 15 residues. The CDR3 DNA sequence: TGTGCCAGCAGCGTAGGTCGGACAGGGCTATACGAGCAGTACTTC. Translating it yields CASSVGRTGLYEQYF.

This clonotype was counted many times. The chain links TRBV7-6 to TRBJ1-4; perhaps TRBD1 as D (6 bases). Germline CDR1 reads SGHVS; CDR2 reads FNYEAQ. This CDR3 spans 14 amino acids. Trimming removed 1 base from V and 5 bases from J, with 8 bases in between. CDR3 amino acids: CASSLGTGNEKLFF. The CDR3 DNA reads TGTGCCAGCAGCTTAGGTACAGGGAATGAAAAACTGTTTTTT.

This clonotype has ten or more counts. CDR3 sequence reads: CAISEGPPNYEQYF. In DNA, the CDR3 is TGTGCCATCAGTGAAGGCCCCCCAAACTACGAGCAGTACTTC. This chain joins TRBV10-3 and TRBJ2-7; D uncertain. The CDR3 length is 14 residues. The V end lost 3 bases, the J end lost 3 bases, and 12 bases lay between the germline ends. CDR1 and CDR2 (germline): ENHRY, SYGVKD.

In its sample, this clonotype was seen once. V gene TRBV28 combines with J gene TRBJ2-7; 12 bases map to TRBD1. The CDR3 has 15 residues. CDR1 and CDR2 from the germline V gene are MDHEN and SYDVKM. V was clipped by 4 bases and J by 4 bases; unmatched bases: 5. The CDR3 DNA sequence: TGTGCCAGCAGTTCCCAGGGACAGGGGGCGTACGAGCAGTACTTC. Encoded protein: CASSSQGQGAYEQYF.

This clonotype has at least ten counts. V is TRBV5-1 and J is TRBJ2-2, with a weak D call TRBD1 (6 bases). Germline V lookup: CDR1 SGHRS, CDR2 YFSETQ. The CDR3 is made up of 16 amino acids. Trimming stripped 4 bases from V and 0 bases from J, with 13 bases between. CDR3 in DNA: TGCGCCAGCAGCCACGGGACACAAACGAACACCGGGGAGCTGTTTTTT. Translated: CASSHGTQTNTGELFF.

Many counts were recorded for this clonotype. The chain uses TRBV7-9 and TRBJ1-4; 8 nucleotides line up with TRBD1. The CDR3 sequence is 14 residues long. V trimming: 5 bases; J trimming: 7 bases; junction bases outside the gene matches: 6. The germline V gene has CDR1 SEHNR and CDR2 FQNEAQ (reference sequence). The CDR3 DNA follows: TGTGCCAGCAGCACTCCCGGGACAGGTGAAAAACTGTTTTTT. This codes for CASSTPGTGEKLFF.

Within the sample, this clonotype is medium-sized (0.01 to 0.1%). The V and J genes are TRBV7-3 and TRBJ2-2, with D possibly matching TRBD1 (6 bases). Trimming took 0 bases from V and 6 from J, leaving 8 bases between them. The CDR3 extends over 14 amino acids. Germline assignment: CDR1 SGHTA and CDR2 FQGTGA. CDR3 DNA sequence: TGTGCCAGCAGCTTAACCGGGACATCCGGGGAGCTGTTTTTT. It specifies CASSLTGTSGELFF. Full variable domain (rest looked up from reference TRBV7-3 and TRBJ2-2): GAGVSQTPSNKVTEKGKYVELRCDPISGHTALYWYRQSLGQGPEFLIYFQGTGAADDSGLPNDRFFAVRPEGSVSTLKIQRTERGDSAVYLCASSLTGTSGELFFGEGSRLTVL.

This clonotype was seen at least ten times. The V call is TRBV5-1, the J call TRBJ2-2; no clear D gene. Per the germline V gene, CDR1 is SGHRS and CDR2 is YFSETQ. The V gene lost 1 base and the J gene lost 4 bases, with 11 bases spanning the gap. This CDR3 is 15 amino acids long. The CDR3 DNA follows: TGCGCCAGCAGCTTGCTAGGGTCGACCACCGGGGAGCTGTTTTTT. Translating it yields CASSLLGSTTGELFF. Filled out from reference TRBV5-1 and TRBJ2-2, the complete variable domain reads KAGVTQTPRYLIKTRGQQVTLSCSPISGHRSVSWYQQTPGQGLQFLFEYFSETQRNKGNFPGRFSGRQFSNSRSEMNVSTLELGDSALYLCASSLLGSTTGELFFGEGSRLTVL.

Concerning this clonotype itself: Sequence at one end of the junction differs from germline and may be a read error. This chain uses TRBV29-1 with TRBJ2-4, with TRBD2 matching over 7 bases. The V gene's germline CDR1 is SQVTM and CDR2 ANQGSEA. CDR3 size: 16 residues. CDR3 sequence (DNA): TGCAGCGTTGAAGGCGCGCAGCGCGGGGGTCTAGTCATTCAGAACTTC. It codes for CSVEGAQRGGLVIQNF.

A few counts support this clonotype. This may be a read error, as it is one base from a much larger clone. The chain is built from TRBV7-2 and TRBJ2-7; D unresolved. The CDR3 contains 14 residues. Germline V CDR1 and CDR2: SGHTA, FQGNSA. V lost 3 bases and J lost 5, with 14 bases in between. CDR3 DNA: TGTGCCAGCAGCTTCGGGTACGCCCGCCACGAGCAGTACTTC. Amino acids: CASSFGYARHEQYF.

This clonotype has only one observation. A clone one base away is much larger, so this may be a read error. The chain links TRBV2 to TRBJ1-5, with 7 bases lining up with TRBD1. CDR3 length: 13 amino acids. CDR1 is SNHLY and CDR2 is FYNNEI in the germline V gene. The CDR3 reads CASSRDSNHPQHF. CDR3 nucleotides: TGTGCCAGCAGTCGGGACAGTAATCATCCCCAGCATTTT. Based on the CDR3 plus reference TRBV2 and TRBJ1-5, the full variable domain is EPEVTQTPSHQVTQMGQEVILRCVPISNHLYFYWYRQILGQKVEFLVSFYNNEISEKSEIFDDQFSVERPDGSNFTLKIRSTKLEDSAMYFCASSRDSNHPQHFGDGTRLSIL.

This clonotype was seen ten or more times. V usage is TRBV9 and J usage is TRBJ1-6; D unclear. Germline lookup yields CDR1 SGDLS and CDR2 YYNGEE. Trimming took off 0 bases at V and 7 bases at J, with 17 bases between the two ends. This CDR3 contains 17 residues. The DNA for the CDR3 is TGTGCCAGCAGCGTAGAGTATCGGGCAAGGTGGAATTCACCCCTCCACTTT. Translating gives CASSVEYRARWNSPLHF. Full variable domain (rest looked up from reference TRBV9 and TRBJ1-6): DSGVTQTPKHLITATGQRVTLRCSPRSGDLSVYWYQQSLDQGLQFLIQYYNGEERAKGNILERFSAQQFPDLHSELNLSSLELGDSALYFCASSVEYRARWNSPLHFGNGTRLTVT.

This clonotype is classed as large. The DNA for the CDR3 is TGCGCCAGCAGCCCCTCCCAGGGTATGGCAGGCTACACCTTC. It translates to CASSPSQGMAGYTF. The J gene is TRBJ1-2, the V gene TRBV4-1; tentatively, D is TRBD1 (5 bases). The germline V gene encodes CDR1 MGHRA and CDR2 YSYEKL. The CDR3 loop spans 14 amino acids. Trimming left V 4 bases short and J 8 bases short, with 17 bases between.

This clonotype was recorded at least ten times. CDR3 loop: CSARDDRGGVGELFF. The CDR3 DNA is TGCAGTGCTAGAGATGATCGGGGGGGCGTCGGGGAGCTGTTTTTT. V gene TRBV20-1 combines with J gene TRBJ2-2; 8 bases are a match to TRBD2. J was trimmed by 7 bases and V by 0 bases; bases with no gene match: 7. The CDR3 is 15 amino acids. In germline, CDR1 is DFQATT, CDR2 SNEGSKA (reference sequence).

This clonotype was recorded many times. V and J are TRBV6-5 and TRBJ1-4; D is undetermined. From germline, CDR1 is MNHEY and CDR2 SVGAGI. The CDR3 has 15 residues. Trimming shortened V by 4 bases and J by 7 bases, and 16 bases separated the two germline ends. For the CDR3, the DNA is TGTGCCAGCAGTTCCCAAAGGGATTTCGGTGAAAAACTGTTTTTT. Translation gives CASSSQRDFGEKLFF.

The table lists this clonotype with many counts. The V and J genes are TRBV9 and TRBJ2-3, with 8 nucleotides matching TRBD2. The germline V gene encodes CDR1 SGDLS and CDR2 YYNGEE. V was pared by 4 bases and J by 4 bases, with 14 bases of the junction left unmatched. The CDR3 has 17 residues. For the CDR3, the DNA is TGTGCCAGCAGCCCCCAGGGAAGGCGGGGGGCCGCAGATACGCAGTATTTT. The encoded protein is CASSPQGRRGAADTQYF.

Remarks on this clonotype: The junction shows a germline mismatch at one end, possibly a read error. This CDR3 is CASSLGRTDMQYF. The CDR3 DNA follows: TGCGCCAGCAGCTTGGGACGAACAGATATGCAGTATTTT. This chain joins TRBV5-1 and TRBJ2-3; D gene ambiguous. The V gene's germline CDR1 is SGHRS and CDR2 YFSETQ. The CDR3 spans 13 residues.